The 21 T cell receptor beta chains below come from one sample, sequenced in a study of blood T cell repertoires in COVID-19. Sequencing used immunoSEQ multiplex PCR; TCRdb keeps in-frame clones, though not all of them. The table shows 300,000 to 400,000 clones, with 85% to 95% occurring only once. The sequencing input was PBMCs or T cells enriched from blood (not recorded which). The receptors were gathered from a woman in her thirties who had been exposed to COVID-19.

The chain links TRBV2 to TRBJ1-6; 9 bases agree with TRBD1. Germline CDR1 SNHLY, CDR2 FYNNEI. The CDR3 contains 15 residues. V trimming: 7 bases; J trimming: 5 bases; junction bases outside the gene matches: 6. The CDR3 region has the DNA TGTGCCAGCACCTGGGACAGGGTCCATAATTCACCCCTCCACTTT. Its translation: CASTWDRVHNSPLHF.

DNA for the CDR3: TGCGCCAGCAGCCAAGCGTTTGGGACAGCTAACTATGGCTACACCTTC. Protein: CASSQAFGTANYGYTF. V usage is TRBV4-3 and J usage is TRBJ1-2; 7 bases line up with TRBD1. Germline V gene data show CDR1 as LGHNA and CDR2 as YSLEER. CDR3 size: 16 residues. With 1 base clipped from V and 0 bases from J, the junction kept 5 bases outside the gene matches.

DNA for the CDR3: TGTGCCAGCAGCTTGTCCAGTGGCACTGAAGCTTTCTTT. Protein: CASSLSSGTEAFF. The chain carries TRBV7-6 and TRBJ1-1, with D uncertain. This CDR3 comprises 13 residues. Germline-derived CDR1 and CDR2 are SGHVS and FNYEAQ. The V end was cut by 3 bases, the J end by 4 bases, with 9 bases between. Supplemented by reference TRBV7-6 and TRBJ1-1, the full variable domain reads GAGVSQSPRYKVTKRGQDVALRCDPISGHVSLYWYRQALGQGPEFLTYFNYEAQQDKSGLPNDRFSAERPEGSISTLTIQRTEQRDSAMYRCASSLSSGTEAFFGQGTRLTVV.

This clone occurred once. The rearrangement links TRBV27 to TRBJ2-7; tentative D call: TRBD1 (5 bases). Germline V gene sequence: CDR1 MNHEY, CDR2 SMNVEV (reference sequence). The CDR3 loop spans 14 amino acids. Trimming pared 6 bases from V and 5 bases from J, leaving 17 bases between. The DNA of the CDR3 is TGTGCCAGCAGGTCAGGGTGGCCGGGTAACGAGCAGTACTTC. It translates to CASRSGWPGNEQYF.

V usage is TRBV9 and J usage is TRBJ2-7; 9 nucleotides align to TRBD2. V lost 0 bases to trimming and J lost 6 bases; unmatched junction nucleotides: 7. There are 15 residues in the CDR3. Looked up from germline, CDR1 is SGDLS and CDR2 is YYNGEE. The CDR3 loop reads CASSVEASGVREQYF. The CDR3 bases are TGTGCCAGCAGCGTAGAGGCTAGCGGGGTGCGCGAGCAGTACTTC.

The chain couples TRBV7-2 to TRBJ1-3; D is ambiguous. The CDR3 consists of 15 residues. The V gene lost 4 bases and the J gene lost 3 bases, with 13 bases spanning the gap. Germline V gene sequence: CDR1 SGHTA, CDR2 FQGNSA. The CDR3 protein is CASSSSHDFGNTIYF. In nucleotides, the CDR3 is TGTGCCAGCAGCTCTTCCCACGACTTTGGAAACACCATATATTTT.

The rearrangement uses TRBV6-5 and TRBJ2-4; 9 bases are shared with TRBD1. Germline V gene lookup returns CDR1 MNHEY and CDR2 SVGAGI. CDR3 length: 13 amino acids. V dropped 8 bases and J dropped 4; count of bases not matched to a gene: 3. Here the CDR3 DNA reads TGTGCCAGCGGGGGGACAGGGAAAAACATTCAGTACTTC. Translated, it gives CASGGTGKNIQYF.

The V gene is TRBV10-3, the J gene TRBJ1-2; D gene uncertain. From germline, CDR1 is ENHRY and CDR2 SYGVKD. This CDR3 comprises 12 residues. The V end was cut by 7 bases, the J end by 4 bases, with 10 bases between. DNA for the CDR3: TGTGCCATCAACCCTCACGGCTATGGCTACACCTTC. Protein: CAINPHGYGYTF.

The CDR3 DNA sequence: TGTGCCACCGCGCGGGCAGGGGGCTTGTATTCACCCCTCCACTTT. It translates to CATARAGGLYSPLHF. The V gene is TRBV2, the J gene TRBJ1-6, with 8 bases aligning to TRBD1. CDR1 and CDR2 (germline): SNHLY, FYNNEI. The CDR3 is 15 residues long. Losses at the gene ends were 10 bases for V and 8 bases for J; bases not matched to a gene: 13.

This clone has a handful of counts. The rearrangement uses TRBV7-2 and TRBJ2-7, with a tentative D call TRBD1 (6 bases). The CDR3 has 17 amino acids. V was cut by 1 base and J by 3 bases, with 19 bases left in between. Per the germline V gene, CDR1 is SGHTA and CDR2 is FQGNSA. The CDR3 nucleotides are TGTGCCAGCAGCTTAGGGGCTTGGGGGCAGAAAAACTACGAGCAGTACTTC. The encoded protein is CASSLGAWGQKNYEQYF.

The chain recombines TRBV7-8 with TRBJ2-3; a weak D match, TRBD2 (6 bases). Per germline, CDR1 SGHVS and CDR2 FQNEAQ. CDR3 size: 15 residues. V was shortened by 4 bases and J by 3 bases, with 14 bases between the two germline ends. CDR3 DNA sequence: TGTGCCAGCAGCTCTTCCGGGACTCATACAGATACGCAGTATTTT. This translates into CASSSSGTHTDTQYF.

The V call is TRBV11-1, the J call TRBJ2-3, with 10 bases aligning to TRBD2. After removal of 3 bases from V and 4 bases from J, the junction contained 7 bases not matched to a gene. The CDR3 consists of 16 residues. Germline loops: CDR1 SGHAT, CDR2 FQDESV (reference sequence). This CDR3 reads CASSLASGGDPDTQYF. Written as DNA, the CDR3 is TGTGCCAGCAGCTTGGCTAGCGGGGGAGACCCAGATACGCAGTATTTT.

The V call is TRBV2, the J call TRBJ2-7, with D unclear. The CDR3 is 11 residues long. V was trimmed by 5 bases and J by 4 bases, leaving 6 bases between them. The germline V gene encodes CDR1 SNHLY and CDR2 FYNNEI. Written as DNA, the CDR3 is TGTGCCAGCAGTCACAAGTACGAGCAGTACTTC. Encoded protein: CASSHKYEQYF.

The chain recombines TRBV11-2 with TRBJ2-7; 7 nucleotides align to TRBD1. The germline CDR1 and CDR2 sequences are SGHAT and FQNNGV. The CDR3 runs to 15 residues. The J segment lost 4 bases and the V segment lost 3 bases, leaving 9 bases of the junction unmatched. CDR3 protein: CASSLGQSLGYEQYF. CDR3 coding DNA: TGTGCCAGCAGCTTGGGACAGAGCTTAGGGTACGAGCAGTACTTC.

This chain links TRBV12-3 or TRBV12-4 with TRBJ1-1, with no clear D. Trimming stripped 3 bases from V and 0 bases from J, with 5 bases between. The CDR3 runs to 13 residues. The CDR3 DNA reads TGTGCCAGCAGTTTGGCCTTGAACACTGAAGCTTTCTTT. It encodes CASSLALNTEAFF.

CDR3 amino acids: CASSQDFGQENYGYTF. CDR3 bases: TGTGCCAGCAGCCAAGATTTCGGACAGGAGAACTATGGCTACACCTTC. V usage is TRBV14 and J usage is TRBJ1-2; 7 bases agree with TRBD1. Germline V gene data show CDR1 as SGHDN and CDR2 as FVKESK. Trimming removed 0 bases from V and 2 bases from J; junction bases left unmatched: 6. There are 16 residues in the CDR3.

This clone was seen just once. This rearrangement joins TRBV15 to TRBJ1-4, with 8 bases fitting TRBD1. The length of the CDR3 is 18 residues. Germline-derived CDR1 and CDR2 are LNHNV and YYDKDF (reference sequence). The V gene end was trimmed by 0 bases and the J gene end by 5 bases; junction bases not matched to a gene: 11. CDR3 sequence reads: CATSREFASGTGNEKLFF. CDR3 nucleotides: TGTGCCACCAGCAGAGAGTTTGCGTCCGGGACAGGCAATGAAAAACTGTTTTTT.

The genes are TRBV27 and TRBJ1-5; the match to TRBD1 covers 9 bases. The germline CDR1 and CDR2 sequences are MNHEY and SMNVEV (reference sequence). The CDR3 contains 16 residues. The V and J ends lost 5 bases and 5 bases, in that order; junction bases with no gene match: 10. This CDR3 reads CASSRAGTGWYQPQHF. Written as DNA, the CDR3 is TGTGCCAGCAGTAGAGCCGGGACAGGGTGGTATCAGCCCCAGCATTTT.

This clone was seen just once. This rearrangement joins TRBV11-2 to TRBJ2-1, with 12 nucleotides matching TRBD2. V was pared by 5 bases and J by 2 bases, with 4 bases of the junction left unmatched. This CDR3 spans 16 amino acids. CDR1 and CDR2 from the germline V gene are SGHAT and FQNNGV. CDR3: CASSLSSGGAYNEQFF. DNA of the CDR3: TGTGCCAGCAGCCTTTCTAGCGGGGGGGCCTACAATGAGCAGTTCTTC. The full variable domain, completed using reference TRBV11-2 and TRBJ2-1, is EAGVAQSPRYKIIEKRQSVAFWCNPISGHATLYWYQQILGQGPKLLIQFQNNGVVDDSQLPKDRFSAERLKGVDSTLKIQPAKLEDSAVYLCASSLSSGGAYNEQFFGPGTRLTVL.

The chain joins TRBV3-1 (or the pseudogene TRBV3-2) to TRBJ1-2; possible D gene TRBD1, 5 bases. V dropped 3 bases and J dropped 2 bases, with 10 bases sitting between them. The CDR3 has 14 residues. CDR1 and CDR2 (germline): LGHDT, YNNKEL (reference sequence). This CDR3 reads CASSQATANYGYTF. As DNA, the CDR3 is TGTGCCAGCAGCCAGGCGACAGCAAACTATGGCTACACCTTC.

J is TRBJ1-5 and V is TRBV19; 8 bases line up with TRBD1. V lost 4 bases and J lost 6; bases outside the gene matches: 14. Germline values: CDR1 LNHDA, CDR2 SQIVND (reference sequence). The CDR3 has 17 residues. DNA of the CDR3: TGTGCCAGTAGTACCGCCCCCGTCAGGGGGCAGGCTCAGCCCCAGCATTTT. It specifies CASSTAPVRGQAQPQHF.